This T cell receptor beta chain was captured in a study of blood T cell repertoires in COVID-19. Across the whole study: Samples of COVID-19 (acute and convalescent) were obtained from the United States, Italy and Spain.

This CDR3 spans 13 amino acids. Germline CDR1 reads SGHKS; CDR2 reads YYEKEE (reference sequence). Unmatched junction bases numbered 2, after V lost 4 bases and J lost 6 bases. The repertoire was sequenced with immunoSEQ multiplex PCR; TCRdb's copy has only in-frame clones and lacks some. Among about 670,000 clones listed, more than 80% were seen once. This clonotype was obtained from a young woman with acute or convalescent COVID-19. The V gene is TRBV5-5, the J gene TRBJ1-4, with 8 bases lining up with TRBD1. Specimen: peripheral blood. Here the CDR3 reads CASSATGDEKLFF. CDR3 nucleotide sequence: TGTGCCAGCAGCGCGACAGGGGATGAAAAACTGTTTTTT.